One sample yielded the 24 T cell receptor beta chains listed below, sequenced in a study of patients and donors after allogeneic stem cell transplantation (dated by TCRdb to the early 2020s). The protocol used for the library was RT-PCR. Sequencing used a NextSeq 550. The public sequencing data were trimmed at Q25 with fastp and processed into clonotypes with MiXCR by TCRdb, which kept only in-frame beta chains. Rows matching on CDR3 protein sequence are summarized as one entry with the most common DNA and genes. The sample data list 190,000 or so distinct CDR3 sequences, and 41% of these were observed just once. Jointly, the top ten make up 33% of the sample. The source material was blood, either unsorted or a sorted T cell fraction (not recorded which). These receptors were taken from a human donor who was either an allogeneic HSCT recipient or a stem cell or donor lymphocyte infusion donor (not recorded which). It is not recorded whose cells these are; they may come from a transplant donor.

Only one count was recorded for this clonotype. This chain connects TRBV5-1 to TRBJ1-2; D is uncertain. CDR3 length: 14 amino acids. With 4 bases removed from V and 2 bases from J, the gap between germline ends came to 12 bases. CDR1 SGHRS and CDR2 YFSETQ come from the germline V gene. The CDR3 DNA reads TGCGCCAGCAGCCAAGCGGACGGGAACTATGGCTACACCTTC. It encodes CASSQADGNYGYTF.

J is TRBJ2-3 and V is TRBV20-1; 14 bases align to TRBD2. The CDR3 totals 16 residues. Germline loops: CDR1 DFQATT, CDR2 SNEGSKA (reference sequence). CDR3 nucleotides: TGCAGGGGGGGGAAGGGACTAGCGGGAGTCCCCGATACGCAGTATTTT. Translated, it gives CRGGKGLAGVPDTQYF.

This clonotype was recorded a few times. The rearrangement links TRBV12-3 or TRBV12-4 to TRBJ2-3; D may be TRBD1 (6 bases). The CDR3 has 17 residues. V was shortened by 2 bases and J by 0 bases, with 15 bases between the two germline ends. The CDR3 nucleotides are TGTGCCAGCAGTTTACGGGACACAGGATTTAGCACAGATACGCAGTATTTT. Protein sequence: CASSLRDTGFSTDTQYF.

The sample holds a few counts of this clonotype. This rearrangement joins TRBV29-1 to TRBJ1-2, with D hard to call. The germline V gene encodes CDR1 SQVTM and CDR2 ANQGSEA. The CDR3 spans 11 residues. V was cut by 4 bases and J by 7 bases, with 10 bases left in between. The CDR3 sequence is CSVVRRGGYTF. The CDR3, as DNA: TGCAGCGTTGTTCGCCGGGGTGGCTACACCTTC.

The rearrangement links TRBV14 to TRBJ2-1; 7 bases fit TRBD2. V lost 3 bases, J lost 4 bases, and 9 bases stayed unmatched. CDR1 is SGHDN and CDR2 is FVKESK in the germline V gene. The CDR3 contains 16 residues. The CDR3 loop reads CASSQGTGGPYNEQFF. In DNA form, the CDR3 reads TGTGCCAGCAGCCAGGGAACGGGAGGACCTTACAATGAGCAGTTCTTC.

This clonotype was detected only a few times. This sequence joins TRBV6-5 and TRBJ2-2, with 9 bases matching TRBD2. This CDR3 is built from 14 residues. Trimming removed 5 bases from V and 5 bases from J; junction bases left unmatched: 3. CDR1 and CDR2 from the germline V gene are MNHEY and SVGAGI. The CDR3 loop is CASSRLAGTGELFF. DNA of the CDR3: TGTGCCAGCAGTAGGCTAGCGGGGACCGGGGAGCTGTTTTTT.

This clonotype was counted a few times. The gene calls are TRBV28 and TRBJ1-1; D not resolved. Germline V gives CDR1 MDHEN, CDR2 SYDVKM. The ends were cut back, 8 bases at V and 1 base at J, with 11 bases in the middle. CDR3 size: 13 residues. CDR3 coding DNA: TGTGCCAGCTCTCTGTCTGCGAACACTGAAGCTTTCTTT. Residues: CASSLSANTEAFF. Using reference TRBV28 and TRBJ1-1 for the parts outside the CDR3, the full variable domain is DVKVTQSSRYLVKRTGEKVFLECVQDMDHENMFWYRQDPGLGLRLIYFSYDVKMKEKGDIPEGYSVSREKKERFSLILESASTNQTSMYLCASSLSANTEAFFGQGTRLTVV.

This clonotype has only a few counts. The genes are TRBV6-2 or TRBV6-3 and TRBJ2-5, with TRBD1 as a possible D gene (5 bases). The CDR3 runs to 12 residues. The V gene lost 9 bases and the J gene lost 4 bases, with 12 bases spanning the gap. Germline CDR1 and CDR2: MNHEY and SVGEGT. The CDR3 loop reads CASASRGETQYF. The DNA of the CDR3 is TGTGCCAGTGCTTCAAGGGGAGAGACCCAGTACTTC.

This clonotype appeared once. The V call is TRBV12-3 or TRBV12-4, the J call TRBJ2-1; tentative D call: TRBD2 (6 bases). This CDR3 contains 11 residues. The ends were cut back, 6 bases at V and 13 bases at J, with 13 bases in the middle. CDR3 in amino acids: CASSTTSPQFF. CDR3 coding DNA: TGTGCCAGCAGCACGACTAGTCCTCAGTTCTTC.

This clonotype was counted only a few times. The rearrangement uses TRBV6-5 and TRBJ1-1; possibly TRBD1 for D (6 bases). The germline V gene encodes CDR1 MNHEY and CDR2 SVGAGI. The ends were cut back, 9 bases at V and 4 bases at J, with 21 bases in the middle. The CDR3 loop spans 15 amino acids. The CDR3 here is CASQRDIKGGTEAFF. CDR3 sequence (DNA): TGTGCCAGTCAAAGGGACATAAAAGGCGGCACTGAAGCTTTCTTT.

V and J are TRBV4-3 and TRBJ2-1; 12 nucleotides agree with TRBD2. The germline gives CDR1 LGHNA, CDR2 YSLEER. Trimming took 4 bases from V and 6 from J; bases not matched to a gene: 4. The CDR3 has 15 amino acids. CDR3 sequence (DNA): TGCGCCAGCAGCCGGTCACTAGCGGGAGGCAATGAGCAGTTCTTC. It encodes CASSRSLAGGNEQFF.

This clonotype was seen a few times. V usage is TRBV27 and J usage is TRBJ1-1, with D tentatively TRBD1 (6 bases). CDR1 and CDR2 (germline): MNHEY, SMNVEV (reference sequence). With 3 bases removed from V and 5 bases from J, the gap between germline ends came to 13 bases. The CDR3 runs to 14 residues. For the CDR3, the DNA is TGTGCCAGCAGTTTTGCAGGGGCGAGGACTGAAGCTTTCTTT. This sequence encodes CASSFAGARTEAFF.

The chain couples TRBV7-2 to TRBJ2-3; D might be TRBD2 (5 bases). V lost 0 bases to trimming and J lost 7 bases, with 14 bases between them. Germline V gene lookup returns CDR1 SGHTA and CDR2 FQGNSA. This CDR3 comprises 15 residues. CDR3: CASSLARLDYNTQYF. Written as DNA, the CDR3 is TGTGCCAGCAGCTTAGCGCGGCTAGACTATAATACGCAGTATTTT.

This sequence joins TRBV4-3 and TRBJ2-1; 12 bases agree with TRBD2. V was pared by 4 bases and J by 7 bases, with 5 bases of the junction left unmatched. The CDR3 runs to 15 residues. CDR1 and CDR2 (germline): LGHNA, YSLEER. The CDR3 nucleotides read TGCGCCAGCAGCCTACGGACTAGCGGGGTAAATGAGCAGTTCTTC. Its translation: CASSLRTSGVNEQFF.

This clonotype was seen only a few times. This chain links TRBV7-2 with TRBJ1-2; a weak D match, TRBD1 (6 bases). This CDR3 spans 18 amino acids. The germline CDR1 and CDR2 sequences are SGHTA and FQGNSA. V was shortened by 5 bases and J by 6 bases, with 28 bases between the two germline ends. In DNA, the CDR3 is TGTGCCAGCAGCGTACGGGGACAACCTACAGGGATTTGGCATGGCTACACCTTC. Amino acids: CASSVRGQPTGIWHGYTF.

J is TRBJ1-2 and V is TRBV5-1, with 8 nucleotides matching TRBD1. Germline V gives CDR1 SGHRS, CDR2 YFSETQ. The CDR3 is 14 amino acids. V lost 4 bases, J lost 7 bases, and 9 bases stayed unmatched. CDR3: CASSLGQGAFGYTF. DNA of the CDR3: TGCGCCAGCAGCCTAGGTCAGGGGGCTTTTGGCTACACCTTC.

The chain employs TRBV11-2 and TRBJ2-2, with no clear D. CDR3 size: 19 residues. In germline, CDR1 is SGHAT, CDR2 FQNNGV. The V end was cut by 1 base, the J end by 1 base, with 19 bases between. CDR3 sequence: CASSLGVRATLLNTGELFF. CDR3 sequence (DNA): TGTGCCAGCAGCTTAGGGGTCCGGGCCACCCTTTTGAACACCGGGGAGCTGTTTTTT.

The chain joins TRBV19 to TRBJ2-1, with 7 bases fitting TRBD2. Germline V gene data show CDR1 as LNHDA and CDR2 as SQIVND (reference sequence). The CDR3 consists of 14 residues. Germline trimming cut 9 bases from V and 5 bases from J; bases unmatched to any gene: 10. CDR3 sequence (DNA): TGTGCCAGCCGGCTAGCGGATTTTAACAATGAGCAGTTCTTC. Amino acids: CASRLADFNNEQFF.

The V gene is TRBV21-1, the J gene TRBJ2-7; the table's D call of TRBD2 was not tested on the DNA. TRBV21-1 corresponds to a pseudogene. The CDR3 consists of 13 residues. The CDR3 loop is CASVEAPSYEQYF. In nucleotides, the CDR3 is TGTGCCAGCGTGGAGGCCCCCTCCTACGAGCAGTACTTC.

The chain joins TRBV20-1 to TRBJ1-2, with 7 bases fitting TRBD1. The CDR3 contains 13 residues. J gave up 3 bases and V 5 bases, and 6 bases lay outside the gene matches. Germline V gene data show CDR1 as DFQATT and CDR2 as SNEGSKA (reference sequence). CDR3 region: CSALGGLDYGYTF. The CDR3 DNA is TGCAGTGCTTTAGGGGGCCTGGACTATGGCTACACCTTC.

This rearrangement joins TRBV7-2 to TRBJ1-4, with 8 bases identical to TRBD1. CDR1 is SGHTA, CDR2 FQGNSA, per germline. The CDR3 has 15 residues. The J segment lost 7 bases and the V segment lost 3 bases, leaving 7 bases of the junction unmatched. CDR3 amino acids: CASSFDRGTGEKLFF. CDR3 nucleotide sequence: TGTGCCAGCAGCTTCGACAGGGGAACGGGTGAAAAACTGTTTTTT.

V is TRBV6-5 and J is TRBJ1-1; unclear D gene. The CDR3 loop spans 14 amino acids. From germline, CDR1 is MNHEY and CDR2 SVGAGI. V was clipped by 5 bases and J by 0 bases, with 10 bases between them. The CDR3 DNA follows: TGTGCCAGCAGTCTCGGGGTCCTGAACACTGAAGCTTTCTTT. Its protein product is CASSLGVLNTEAFF.

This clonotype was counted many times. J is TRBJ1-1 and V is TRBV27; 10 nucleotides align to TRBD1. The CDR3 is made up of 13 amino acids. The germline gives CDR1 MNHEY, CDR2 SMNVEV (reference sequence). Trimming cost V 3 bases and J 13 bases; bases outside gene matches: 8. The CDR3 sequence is CASSFQGQGGVFF. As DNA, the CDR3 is TGTGCCAGCAGTTTTCAAGGACAGGGGGGGGTTTTCTTT.

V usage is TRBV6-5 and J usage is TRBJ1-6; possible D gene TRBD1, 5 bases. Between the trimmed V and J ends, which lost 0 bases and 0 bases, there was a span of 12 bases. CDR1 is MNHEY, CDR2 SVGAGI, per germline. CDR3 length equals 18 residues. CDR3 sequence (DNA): TGTGCCAGCAGTTACTCGATTGGGGGAAGCTCCTATAATTCACCCCTCCACTTT. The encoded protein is CASSYSIGGSSYNSPLHF.